The present entry profiles one T cell receptor (beta chain) with its context. Its antigen is currently unknown. The data originate from a study of cytomegalovirus exposure and HLA in healthy donors. Study as a whole: Earlier findings included some 120 million unique TCR beta sequences obtained from about 180 million T cells. A data release that came early held about 89 million unique TCRs from HLA-typed donors.

Study-level points and caveats: Most TCR sequences were rare, but some public TCRs occurred in many donors. Researchers catalogued about 160 TCR beta chains as cytomegalovirus-associated.

The length of the CDR3 is 15 residues. CDR1 is LGHNA, CDR2 YNFKEQ, per germline. V was pared by 3 bases and J by 3 bases, with 7 bases of the junction left unmatched. PCR amplification relied on 60 Vbeta primers (plus 13 Jbeta primers). Produced via immunoSEQ multiplex PCR; TCRdb's table is partial and in-frame only. The table has over 120,000 clones, less than 10% seen once. This receptor was identified in a man in his fifties or sixties in good health and CMV-seronegative. The sample comprised PBMCs. The chain couples TRBV4-2 to TRBJ2-7; TRBD2 aligns across 8 bases. The CDR3 nucleotides are TGTGCCAGCAGCCAGTCCGCCGGGAGGGACTACGAGCAGTACTTC. This codes for CASSQSAGRDYEQYF.